The 5 T cell receptor beta chains given below trace back to one sample, sequenced in a study of CD8 T cell repertoires and HIV-1 epitope variants. Their specific antigens are unknown. Only in-frame clones appear in the TCRdb table, and some are missing; sequencing was by immunoSEQ multiplex PCR. The sample holds several thousand clones, about 63% seen once. Sequenced material: cultured CD8+ T cells derived from PBMCs. The receptors stem from a male donor with HIV.

The chain recombines TRBV28 with TRBJ2-5; D is unresolved. The germline gives CDR1 MDHEN, CDR2 SYDVKM. The CDR3 has 13 amino acids. Between the trimmed V and J ends, which lost 6 bases and 1 base, there was a span of 9 bases. CDR3 sequence (DNA): TGTGCCAGCAGGACCTTAGGCCAAGAGACCCAGTACTTC. Its protein is CASRTLGQETQYF.

In regard to this clone: One end of the junction is discordant with germline, which a read error may explain. The J gene is TRBJ2-5, the V gene TRBV7-7, with TRBD1 identical over 8 bases. CDR3 length equals 16 residues. Germline lookup yields CDR1 SSHAT and CDR2 FNYEAQ (reference sequence). This CDR3 is CASSLLGRGREETQYF. CDR3 bases: TGTGCTAGCAGCTTATTGGGCAGGGGGCGAGAAGAGACCCAGTACTTC.

The rearrangement links TRBV5-6 to TRBJ1-1; D unresolved. The CDR3 contains 14 residues. CDR1 is SGHDT and CDR2 is YYEEEE in the germline V gene. The germline V and J ends were trimmed by 5 bases and 5 bases, with 16 bases remaining between them. Written as DNA, the CDR3 is TGTGCCAGCAGTTTCCCAGGAGAAGGAACTGAAGCTTTCTTT. Amino acids: CASSFPGEGTEAFF.

The J gene is TRBJ1-5, the V gene TRBV7-8; a weak D match, TRBD1 (5 bases). Germline V gene data show CDR1 as SGHVS and CDR2 as FQNEAQ. CDR3 length equals 16 residues. The V and J ends lost 6 bases and 7 bases respectively, with 22 bases between them. CDR3 loop: CASSLTQVGAGQPQHF. The CDR3 coding sequence is TGTGCCAGCAGTCTTACCCAGGTCGGGGCAGGGCAGCCCCAGCATTTT.

The chain uses TRBV27 and TRBJ2-1; TRBD2 matches at 12 bases. CDR1 MNHEY and CDR2 SMNVEV come from the germline V gene (reference sequence). CDR3 length equals 14 residues. Trimming cost V 3 bases and J 9 bases; bases outside gene matches: 3. The CDR3: CASSLLAGGSEQFF. The DNA for the CDR3 is TGTGCCAGCAGTTTGCTAGCGGGGGGGAGTGAGCAGTTCTTC.